Below, one T cell receptor (beta chain) is given with its context. What antigen it recognizes has not been identified. No base qualities exist here, and no much larger clone lies one base off it. No patient had received any treatment before thyroid surgery. Patient clinical samples collected from about 2012 to 2019 were retrospectively analysed using T-cell receptor beta sequencing. Library generation was performed with PCR. Reads for this sample came from an Illumina HiSeq 4000. High-throughput sequencing was used to profile the TCR beta-chain CDR3 region of every patient. Concerning the study's data processing: CDR3 differences across clinicopathological groups were used to build a classifier for discriminating distant-metastatic papillary thyroid cancer patients. To measure repertoire diversity the researchers used the Shannon index, while the Morisita-Horn index served to gauge how similar the tumor and blood repertoires were. TCRdb reworked the public reads: Q25 trimming with fastp, MiXCR clone assembly, productive beta chains retained. The V and J calls and clone size are TCRdb's, not the authors'. This sample lists some 41,000 clones; 28% were detected once. The ten most abundant clones make up over 8% of the sample.

The sample comes from a study of metastatic and nonmetastatic thyroid tumors (TCRdb year 2020). Study-level background: The researchers compared repertoires between peripheral blood samples and tumor or nodule tissue samples from patients with malignant or benign thyroid disease.

The investigation overall reported the following: In both blood and tumor samples, TCR beta diversity was reported to be significantly higher in malignant tumors than in benign nodules.

Based on the germline V gene, the CDR1 and CDR2 sequences are MNHNS and SASEGT. V is cut by 6 bases and J by 10 bases, and the space between the germline ends is 8 bases. From the cysteine through the phenylalanine, the CDR3 covers 10 amino acids. The only DNA kept is the CDR3, 30 bases in frame from the first base. The chain couples TRBV6-1 to TRBJ2-3; too little of a D gene remains to name it. This TCR came from a male donor with papillary thyroid cancer or a benign thyroid nodule (not recorded which). Some clones in this sample may be carry-over from other donors' samples. The sample was blood. For the CDR3, the sequence is CASREDPQYF. Here is the DNA: TGTGCCAGCAGAGAGGATCCGCAGTATTTT.